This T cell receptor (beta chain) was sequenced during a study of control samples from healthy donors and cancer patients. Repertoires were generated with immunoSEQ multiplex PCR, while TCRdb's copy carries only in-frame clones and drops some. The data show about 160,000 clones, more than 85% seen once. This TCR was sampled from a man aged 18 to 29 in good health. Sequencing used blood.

The CDR3 here is CASSWGQGNSQPQHF. The CDR3 DNA reads as TGTGCCAGCAGCTGGGGACAGGGTAACTCTCAGCCCCAGCATTTT. The chain is built from TRBV2 and TRBJ1-5, with 9 positions matching TRBD1. With 6 bases clipped from V and 6 bases from J, the junction kept 9 bases outside the gene matches. Germline V gene lookup returns CDR1 SNHLY and CDR2 FYNNEI. The CDR3 runs to 15 residues.